In its sample, the clone carrying this TCR beta chain was seen once. These data come from a study of blood T cell repertoires in COVID-19. Repertoires were generated with immunoSEQ multiplex PCR, while TCRdb's copy carries only in-frame clones and drops some. The data contain 250,000 or so clones, approximately 85% of them singletons. Participants spanned ages about 18 to 90 years and resided in fewer than 30 US areas. The receptor was isolated from a woman between 45 and 60 years old who had been exposed to COVID-19. What was sequenced was PBMCs or T cells enriched from blood (not recorded which).

CDR3 sequence: CASSFPLVDEQFF. The CDR3 DNA reads TGTGCCAGCAGCTTCCCACTAGTCGATGAGCAGTTCTTC. The chain uses TRBV7-9 and TRBJ2-1, with D possibly being TRBD2 (5 bases). Trimming removed 3 bases from V and 8 bases from J, with 11 bases in between. The CDR3 sequence is 13 residues long. Per germline, CDR1 SEHNR and CDR2 FQNEAQ (reference sequence).